This TCR beta chain was captured by sequencing in a study of beta chain features in type 1 diabetes. Study findings and constraints: People with Type 1 diabetes carried modestly yet significantly shorter TCRB CDR3s in all four CD4+ subsets.

On this clone itself: The target antigen is unknown.

The ends were cut back, 0 bases at V and 0 bases at J, with 15 bases in the middle. Germline V gives CDR1 GTSNPN, CDR2 SVGIG (reference sequence). The length of the CDR3 is 18 residues. The whole isolated RNA underwent reverse transcription, so sequencing captured expressed TCRB transcripts. This table comes from immunoSEQ multiplex PCR, and its TCRdb copy is limited to in-frame clones, with some not included. The sample carries about 700,000 clones, under 15% recorded once. The chain links TRBV30 to TRBJ2-6; possible D gene TRBD1, 5 bases. This receptor was taken from a man younger than 35 with type 1 diabetes. Sequencing input: naive CD4+ T cells from blood. CDR3 residues: CAWSVRRQSSSGANVLTF. In DNA form, the CDR3 reads TGTGCCTGGAGTGTACGTCGACAGTCCTCCTCTGGGGCCAACGTCCTGACTTTC.